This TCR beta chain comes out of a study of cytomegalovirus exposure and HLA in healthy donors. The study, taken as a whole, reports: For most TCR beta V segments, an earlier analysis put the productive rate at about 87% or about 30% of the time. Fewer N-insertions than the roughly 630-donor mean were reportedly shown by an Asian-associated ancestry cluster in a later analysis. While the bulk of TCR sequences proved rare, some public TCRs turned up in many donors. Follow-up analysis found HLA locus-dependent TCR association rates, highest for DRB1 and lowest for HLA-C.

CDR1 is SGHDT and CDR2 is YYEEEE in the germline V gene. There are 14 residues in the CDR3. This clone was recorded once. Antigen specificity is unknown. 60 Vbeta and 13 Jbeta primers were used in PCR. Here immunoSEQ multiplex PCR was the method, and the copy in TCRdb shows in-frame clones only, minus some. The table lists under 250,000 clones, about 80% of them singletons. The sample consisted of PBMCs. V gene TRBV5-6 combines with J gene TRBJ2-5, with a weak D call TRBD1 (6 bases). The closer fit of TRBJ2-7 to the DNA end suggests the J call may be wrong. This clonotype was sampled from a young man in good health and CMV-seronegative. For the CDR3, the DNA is TGTGCCAGCACATCCGGATCGGGACACTACGAGCAGTACTTC. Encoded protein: CASTSGSGHYEQYF.